There are a few counts of the clone carrying this T cell receptor beta chain. This entry comes from a study of graft-versus-host responses after intestinal transplantation. At the level of the study: Uniformly, recipients were administered anti-thymocyte globulin induction with subsequent tacrolimus and steroids for around 3 years.

V was clipped by 6 bases and J by 5 bases, with 11 bases between them. The CDR3 runs 13 residues. Germline CDR1 and CDR2: MNHEY and SVGAGI. Sequencing used immunoSEQ multiplex PCR; TCRdb keeps in-frame clones, though not all of them. This sample has some 13,000 clones, with around 80% found just once. This clonotype originated in a human patient who received an intestinal transplant, so some T cells may come from the graft donor. The rearrangement uses TRBV6-5 and TRBJ1-3; a weak D match, TRBD1 (5 bases). The sample consisted of PBMCs, taken roughly 130 days after transplant. CDR3 residues: CASRGTVRNTIYF. CDR3 DNA sequence: TGTGCCAGCAGGGGGACTGTCCGAAACACCATATATTTT.